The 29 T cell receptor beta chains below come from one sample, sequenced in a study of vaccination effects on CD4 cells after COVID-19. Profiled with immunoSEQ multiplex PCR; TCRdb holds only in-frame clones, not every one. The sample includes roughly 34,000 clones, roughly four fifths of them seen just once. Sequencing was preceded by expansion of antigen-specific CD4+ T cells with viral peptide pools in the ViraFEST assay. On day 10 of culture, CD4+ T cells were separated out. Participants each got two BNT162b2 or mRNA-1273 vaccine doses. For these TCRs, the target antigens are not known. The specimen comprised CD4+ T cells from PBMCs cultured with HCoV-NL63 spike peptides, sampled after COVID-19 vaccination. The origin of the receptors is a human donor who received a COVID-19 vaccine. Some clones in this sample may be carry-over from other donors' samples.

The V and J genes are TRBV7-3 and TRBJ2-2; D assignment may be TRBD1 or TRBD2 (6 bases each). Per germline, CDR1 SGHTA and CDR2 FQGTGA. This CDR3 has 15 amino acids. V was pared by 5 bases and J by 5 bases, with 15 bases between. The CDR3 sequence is CASSRDGGATGELFF. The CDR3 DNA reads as TGTGCCAGCAGCCGGGACGGGGGCGCGACCGGGGAGCTGTTTTTT. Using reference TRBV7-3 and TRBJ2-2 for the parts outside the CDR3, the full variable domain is GAGVSQTPSNKVTEKGKYVELRCDPISGHTALYWYRQSLGQGPEFLIYFQGTGAADDSGLPNDRFFAVRPEGSVSTLKIQRTERGDSAVYLCASSRDGGATGELFFGEGSRLTVL.

The CDR3 loop reads CASSINTGELFF. CDR3 DNA: TGCGCCAGCAGCATTAACACCGGGGAGCTGTTTTTT. The chain carries TRBV5-1 and TRBJ2-2; D remains unclear. Trimming removed 4 bases at V and 2 bases at J, with 3 bases between. Germline V lookup: CDR1 SGHRS, CDR2 YFSETQ. The CDR3 is 12 amino acids.

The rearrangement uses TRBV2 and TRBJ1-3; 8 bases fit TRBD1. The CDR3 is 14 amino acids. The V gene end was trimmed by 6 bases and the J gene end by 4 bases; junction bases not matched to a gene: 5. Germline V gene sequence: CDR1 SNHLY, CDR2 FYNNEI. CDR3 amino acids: CASRTGVDGNTIYF. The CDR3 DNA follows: TGTGCCAGCAGGACAGGGGTTGACGGAAACACCATATATTTT.

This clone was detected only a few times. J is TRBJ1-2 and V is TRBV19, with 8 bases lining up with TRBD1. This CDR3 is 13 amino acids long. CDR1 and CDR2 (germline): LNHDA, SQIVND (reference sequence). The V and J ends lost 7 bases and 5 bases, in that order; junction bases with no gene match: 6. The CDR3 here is CASTDRVGYGYTF. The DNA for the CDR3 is TGTGCCAGTACGGACAGGGTGGGGTATGGCTACACCTTC.

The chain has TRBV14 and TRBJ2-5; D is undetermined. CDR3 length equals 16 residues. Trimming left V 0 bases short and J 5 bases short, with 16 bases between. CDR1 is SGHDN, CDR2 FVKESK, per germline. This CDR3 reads CASSQDYGWTVETQYF. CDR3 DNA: TGTGCCAGCAGCCAAGATTATGGGTGGACGGTGGAGACCCAGTACTTC.

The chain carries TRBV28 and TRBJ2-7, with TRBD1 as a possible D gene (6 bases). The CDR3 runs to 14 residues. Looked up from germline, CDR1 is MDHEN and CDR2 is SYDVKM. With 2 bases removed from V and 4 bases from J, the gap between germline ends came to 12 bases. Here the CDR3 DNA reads TGTGCCAGCAGTTTAGGCGGACAGCTGTACGAGCAGTACGTC. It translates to CASSLGGQLYEQYV.

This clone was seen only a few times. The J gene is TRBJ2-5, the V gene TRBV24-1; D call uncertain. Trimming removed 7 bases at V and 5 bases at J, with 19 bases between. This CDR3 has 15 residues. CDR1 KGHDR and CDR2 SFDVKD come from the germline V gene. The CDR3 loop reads CATRATAGAGETQYF. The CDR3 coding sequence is TGTGCCACCAGAGCGACGGCAGGTGCTGGTGAGACCCAGTACTTC.

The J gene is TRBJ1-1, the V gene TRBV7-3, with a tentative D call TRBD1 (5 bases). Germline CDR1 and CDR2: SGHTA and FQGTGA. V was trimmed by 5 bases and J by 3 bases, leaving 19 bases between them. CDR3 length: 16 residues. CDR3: CASSRLPLDTHTEAFF. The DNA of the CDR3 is TGTGCCAGCAGCCGTCTACCTTTGGACACCCACACTGAAGCTTTCTTT. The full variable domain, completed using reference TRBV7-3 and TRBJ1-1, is GAGVSQTPSNKVTEKGKYVELRCDPISGHTALYWYRQSLGQGPEFLIYFQGTGAADDSGLPNDRFFAVRPEGSVSTLKIQRTERGDSAVYLCASSRLPLDTHTEAFFGQGTRLTVV.

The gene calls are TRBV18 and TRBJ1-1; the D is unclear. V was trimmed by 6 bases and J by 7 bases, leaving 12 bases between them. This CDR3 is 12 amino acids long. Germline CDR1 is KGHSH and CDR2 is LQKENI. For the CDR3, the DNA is TGTGCCAGCTCTTACCAGGCCCGTGAAGCTTTCTTT. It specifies CASSYQAREAFF. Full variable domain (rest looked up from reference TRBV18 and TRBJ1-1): NAGVMQNPRHLVRRRGQEARLRCSPMKGHSHVYWYRQLPEEGLKFMVYLQKENIIDESGMPKERFSAEFPKEGPSILRIQQVVRGDSAAYFCASSYQAREAFFGQGTRLTVV.

This CDR3 is CASSLDWRNEQFF. DNA for the CDR3: TGTGCCAGCAGCTTAGATTGGAGAAATGAGCAGTTCTTC. The chain has TRBV11-3 and TRBJ2-1, with D unresolved. The CDR3 sequence is 13 residues long. The V gene's germline CDR1 is SGHNT and CDR2 YENEEA. The V gene lost 0 bases and the J gene lost 7 bases, with 7 bases spanning the gap.

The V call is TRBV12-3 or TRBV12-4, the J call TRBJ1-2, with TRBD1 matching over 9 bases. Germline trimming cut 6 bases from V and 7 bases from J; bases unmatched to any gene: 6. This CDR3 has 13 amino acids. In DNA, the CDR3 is TGTGCCAGCAGCCCCTGGACAGGGGCTGGCTACACCTTC. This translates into CASSPWTGAGYTF.

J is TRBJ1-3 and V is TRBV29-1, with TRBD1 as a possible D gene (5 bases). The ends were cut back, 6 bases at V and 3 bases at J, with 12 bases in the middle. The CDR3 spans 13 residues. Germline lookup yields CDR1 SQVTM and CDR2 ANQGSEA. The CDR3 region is CSVQGIGGNTIYF. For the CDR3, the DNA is TGCAGCGTGCAGGGAATAGGTGGAAACACCATATATTTT.

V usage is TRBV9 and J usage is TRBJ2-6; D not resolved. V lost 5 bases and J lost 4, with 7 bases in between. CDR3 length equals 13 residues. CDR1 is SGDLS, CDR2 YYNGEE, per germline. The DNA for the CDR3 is TGTGCCAGCAGTTTCGAGGGGGCCAACGTCCTGACTTTC. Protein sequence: CASSFEGANVLTF. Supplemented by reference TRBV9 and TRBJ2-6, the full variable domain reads DSGVTQTPKHLITATGQRVTLRCSPRSGDLSVYWYQQSLDQGLQFLIQYYNGEERAKGNILERFSAQQFPDLHSELNLSSLELGDSALYFCASSFEGANVLTFGAGSRLTVL.

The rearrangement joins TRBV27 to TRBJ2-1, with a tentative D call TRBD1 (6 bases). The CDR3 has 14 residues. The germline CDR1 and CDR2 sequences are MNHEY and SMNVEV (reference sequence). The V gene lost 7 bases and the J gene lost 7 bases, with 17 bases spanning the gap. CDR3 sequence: CASTSRAQGNEQFF. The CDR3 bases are TGTGCCAGCACCTCGAGGGCCCAGGGGAATGAGCAGTTCTTC.

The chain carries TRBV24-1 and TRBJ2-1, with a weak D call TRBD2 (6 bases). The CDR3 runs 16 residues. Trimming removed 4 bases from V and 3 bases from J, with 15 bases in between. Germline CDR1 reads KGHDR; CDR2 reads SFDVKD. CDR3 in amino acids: CATSETKTGSYNEQFF. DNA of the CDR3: TGTGCCACCAGTGAAACAAAAACCGGGAGCTACAATGAGCAGTTCTTC.

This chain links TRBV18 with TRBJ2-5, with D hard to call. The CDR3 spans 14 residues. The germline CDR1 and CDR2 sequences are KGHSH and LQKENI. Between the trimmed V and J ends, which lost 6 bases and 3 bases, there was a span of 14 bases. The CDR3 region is CASSPYLGEETQYF. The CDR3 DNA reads TGTGCCAGCTCGCCCTACCTGGGCGAAGAGACCCAGTACTTC.

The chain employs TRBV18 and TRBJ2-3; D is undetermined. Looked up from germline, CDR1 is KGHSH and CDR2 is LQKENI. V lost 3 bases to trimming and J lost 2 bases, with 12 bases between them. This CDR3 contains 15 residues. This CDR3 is CASSPGSEDTDTQYF. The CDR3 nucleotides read TGTGCCAGCTCACCGGGCAGTGAAGACACAGATACGCAGTATTTT.

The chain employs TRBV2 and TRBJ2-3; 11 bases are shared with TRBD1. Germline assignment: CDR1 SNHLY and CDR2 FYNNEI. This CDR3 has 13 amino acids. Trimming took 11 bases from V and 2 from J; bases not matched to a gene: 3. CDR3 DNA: TGTGCCGGACAGGGGGCGTTCACAGATACGCAGTATTTT. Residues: CAGQGAFTDTQYF.

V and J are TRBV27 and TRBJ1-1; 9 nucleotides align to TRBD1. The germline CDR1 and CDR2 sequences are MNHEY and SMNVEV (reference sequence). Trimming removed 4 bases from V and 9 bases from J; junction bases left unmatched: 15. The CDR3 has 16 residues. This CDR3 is CASSSPPGQGTLKAFF. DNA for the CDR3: TGTGCCAGCAGTTCGCCTCCGGGACAGGGAACCCTCAAAGCTTTCTTT.

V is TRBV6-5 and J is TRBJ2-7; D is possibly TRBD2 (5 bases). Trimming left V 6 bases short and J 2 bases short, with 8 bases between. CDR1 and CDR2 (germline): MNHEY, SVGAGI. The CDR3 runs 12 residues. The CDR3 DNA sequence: TGTGCCAGCAGAGCGGTGACCTACGAGCAGTACGTC. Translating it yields CASRAVTYEQYV.

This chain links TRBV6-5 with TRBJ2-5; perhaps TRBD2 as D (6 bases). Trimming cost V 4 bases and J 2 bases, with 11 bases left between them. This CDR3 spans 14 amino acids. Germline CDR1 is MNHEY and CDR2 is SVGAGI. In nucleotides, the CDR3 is TGTGCCAGCAGTTCACTAGCATTACAAGAGACCCAGTACTTC. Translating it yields CASSSLALQETQYF.

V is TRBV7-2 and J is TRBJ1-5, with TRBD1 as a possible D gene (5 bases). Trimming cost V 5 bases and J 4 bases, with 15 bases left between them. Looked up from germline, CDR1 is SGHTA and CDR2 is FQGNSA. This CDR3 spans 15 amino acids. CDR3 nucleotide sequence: TGTGCCAGCAGCCCCGAGCCCGGACAAAATCAGCCCCAGCATTTT. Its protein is CASSPEPGQNQPQHF.

CDR3 residues: CASRNSGNYGYTF. Written as DNA, the CDR3 is TGTGCCAGCAGGAATTCAGGGAACTATGGCTACACCTTC. The chain is built from TRBV6-5 and TRBJ1-2; maybe TRBD1 (5 bases). The CDR3 is made up of 13 amino acids. Germline CDR1 MNHEY, CDR2 SVGAGI. Trimming left V 6 bases short and J 2 bases short, with 10 bases between.

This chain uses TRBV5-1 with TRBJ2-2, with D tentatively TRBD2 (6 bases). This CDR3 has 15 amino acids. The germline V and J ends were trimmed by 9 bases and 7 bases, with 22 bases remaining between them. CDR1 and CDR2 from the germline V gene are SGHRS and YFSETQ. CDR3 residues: CATKGPSEGGGELFF. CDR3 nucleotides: TGCGCCACCAAGGGACCTAGCGAGGGAGGCGGGGAGCTGTTTTTT.

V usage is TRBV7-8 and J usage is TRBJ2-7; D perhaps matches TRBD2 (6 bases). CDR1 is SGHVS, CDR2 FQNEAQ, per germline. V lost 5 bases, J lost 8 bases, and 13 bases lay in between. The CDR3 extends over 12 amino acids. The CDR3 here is CASSLDREKQYV. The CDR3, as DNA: TGTGCCAGCAGCCTCGATCGGGAGAAGCAGTACGTC.

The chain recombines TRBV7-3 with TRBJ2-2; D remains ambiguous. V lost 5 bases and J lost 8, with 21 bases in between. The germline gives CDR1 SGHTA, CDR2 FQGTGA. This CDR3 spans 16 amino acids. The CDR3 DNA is TGTGCCAGCAGCCCCATCACTTACGGACCTGGTGGGGAGCTGTTTTTT. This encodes CASSPITYGPGGELFF. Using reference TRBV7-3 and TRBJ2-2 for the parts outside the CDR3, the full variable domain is GAGVSQTPSNKVTEKGKYVELRCDPISGHTALYWYRQSLGQGPEFLIYFQGTGAADDSGLPNDRFFAVRPEGSVSTLKIQRTERGDSAVYLCASSPITYGPGGELFFGEGSRLTVL.

The DNA of the CDR3 is TGCGCCAGCAGTACCGGGACTAGCGGGGAGACCCAGTACTTC. Translation: CASSTGTSGETQYF. The chain links TRBV5-1 to TRBJ2-5; 12 positions agree with TRBD2. Germline values: CDR1 SGHRS, CDR2 YFSETQ. Germline trimming cut 5 bases from V and 5 bases from J; bases unmatched to any gene: 4. The CDR3 extends over 14 amino acids.

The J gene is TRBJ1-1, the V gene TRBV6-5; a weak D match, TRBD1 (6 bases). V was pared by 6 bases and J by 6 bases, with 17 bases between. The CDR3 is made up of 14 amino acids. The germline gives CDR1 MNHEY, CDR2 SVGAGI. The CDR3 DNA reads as TGTGCCAGCAGCGAGATACCAGGGGTCGCTGAAGCTTTCTTT. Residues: CASSEIPGVAEAFF.

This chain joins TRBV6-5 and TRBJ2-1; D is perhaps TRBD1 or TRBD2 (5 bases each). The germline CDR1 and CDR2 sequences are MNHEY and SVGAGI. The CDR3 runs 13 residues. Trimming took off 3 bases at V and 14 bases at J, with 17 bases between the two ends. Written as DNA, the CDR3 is TGTGCCAGCAGTTATTCGGGTTTTGAGGGGAAGTTCTTC. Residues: CASSYSGFEGKFF.